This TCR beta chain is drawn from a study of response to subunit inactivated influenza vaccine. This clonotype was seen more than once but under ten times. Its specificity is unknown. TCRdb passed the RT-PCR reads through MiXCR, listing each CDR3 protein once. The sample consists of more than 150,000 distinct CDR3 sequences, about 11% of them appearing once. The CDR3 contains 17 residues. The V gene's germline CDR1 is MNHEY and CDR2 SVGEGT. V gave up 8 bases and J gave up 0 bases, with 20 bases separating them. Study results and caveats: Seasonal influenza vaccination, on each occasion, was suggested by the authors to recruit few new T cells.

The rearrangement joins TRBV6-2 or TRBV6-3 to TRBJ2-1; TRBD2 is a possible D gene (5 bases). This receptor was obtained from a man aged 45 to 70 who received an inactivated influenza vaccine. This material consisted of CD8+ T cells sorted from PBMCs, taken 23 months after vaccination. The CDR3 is CASSIPGLGSSYNEQFF. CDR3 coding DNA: TGTGCCAGCTCCATTCCGGGGTTAGGGAGCTCCTACAATGAGCAGTTCTTC.